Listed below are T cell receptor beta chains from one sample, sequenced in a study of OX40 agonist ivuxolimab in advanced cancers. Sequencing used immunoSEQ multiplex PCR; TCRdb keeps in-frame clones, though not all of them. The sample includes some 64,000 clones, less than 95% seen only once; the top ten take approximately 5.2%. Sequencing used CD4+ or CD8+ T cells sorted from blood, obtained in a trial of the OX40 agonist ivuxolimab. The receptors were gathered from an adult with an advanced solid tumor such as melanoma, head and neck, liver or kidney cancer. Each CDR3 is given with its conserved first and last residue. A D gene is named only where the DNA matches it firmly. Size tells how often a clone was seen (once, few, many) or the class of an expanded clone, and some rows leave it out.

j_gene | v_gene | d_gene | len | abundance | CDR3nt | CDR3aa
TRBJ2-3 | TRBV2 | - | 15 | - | TGTGCCAGCAGCCCAAGCGGAACTAGCACAGATACGCAGTATTTT | CASSPSGTSTDTQYF
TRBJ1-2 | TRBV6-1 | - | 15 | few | TGTGCCAGCAGTGCGTCCGGACAGAAGAGAAATGGCTACACCTTC | CASSASGQKRNGYTF
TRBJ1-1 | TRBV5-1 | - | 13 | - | TGCGCCAGCAGCTTACAAGAGAACACTGAAGCTTTCTTT | CASSLQENTEAFF
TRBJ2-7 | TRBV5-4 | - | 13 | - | TGTGCCAGCAGCTTGGGTGGCGACACAAGGGGACACTTC | CASSLGGDTRGHF
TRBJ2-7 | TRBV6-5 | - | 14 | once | TGTGCCAGCAGTTACTCTCAGGCGGCCTACGAGCAGTACTTC | CASSYSQAAYEQYF
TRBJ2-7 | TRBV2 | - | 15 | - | TGTGCCAGCAGCGAACTACTTCCGGGGCGGTACGAGCAGTACTTC | CASSELLPGRYEQYF
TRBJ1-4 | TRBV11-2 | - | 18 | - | TGTGCCAGCAGCTTAGGCCTACGACAGGTTGCAACTAATGAAAAACTGTTTTTT | CASSLGLRQVATNEKLFF
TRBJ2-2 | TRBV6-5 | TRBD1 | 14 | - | TGTGCCAGCAGAGGACAGGGTCGAACCGGGGAGCTGTTTTTT | CASRGQGRTGELFF
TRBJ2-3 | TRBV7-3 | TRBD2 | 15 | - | TGTGCCAGCAGCTTAGGTGCGGGAGGTTCTGATACGCAGTATTTT | CASSLGAGGSDTQYF
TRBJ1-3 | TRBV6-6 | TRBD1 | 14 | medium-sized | TGTGCCAGCAGTCTTACAGGGGCTGGAAACACCATATATTTT | CASSLTGAGNTIYF
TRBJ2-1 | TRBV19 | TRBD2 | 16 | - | TGTGCCAGTAGTATAAAGGGCGGGAGCTCCTACAATGAGCAGTTCTTC | CASSIKGGSSYNEQFF
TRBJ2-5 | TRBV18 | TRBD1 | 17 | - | TGTGCCAGCTCACCACGATCGACAGGGTTGCCCCAAGAGACCCAGTACTTC | CASSPRSTGLPQETQYF
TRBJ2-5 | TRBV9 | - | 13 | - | TGTGCCAGCAGCGTGAGGAGCCAAGAGACCCAGTACTTC | CASSVRSQETQYF
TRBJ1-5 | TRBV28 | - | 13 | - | TGTGCCGCCCGACCGGCGGGGGGCCACCCCCAGCATTTT | CAARPAGGHPQHF
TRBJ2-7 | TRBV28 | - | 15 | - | TGTGCCAGCAGGGGTGTTTATGGCGGCTCCTACGAGCAGTACTTC | CASRGVYGGSYEQYF
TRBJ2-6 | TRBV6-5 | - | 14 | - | TGTGCCACCGGGCGAGGGTCTGGGGCCAACGTCCTGACTTTC | CATGRGSGANVLTF
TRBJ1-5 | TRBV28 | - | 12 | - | TGTGCCACCAAAGGAGGGGGTCAGCCCCAGCATTTT | CATKGGGQPQHF
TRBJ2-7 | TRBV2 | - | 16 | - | TGTGCCAGCAGTGAATTAAGGGGGAAGAGCTCCTACGGGCAGTACTTC | CASSELRGKSSYGQYF
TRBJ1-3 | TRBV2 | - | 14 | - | TGTGCCAGCAGCGACGGCGACTCTGGAAACACCATATATTTT | CASSDGDSGNTIYF
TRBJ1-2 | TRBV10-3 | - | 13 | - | TGTGCCATCAGTCACCGGGGAAACTATGGCTACACCTTC | CAISHRGNYGYTF
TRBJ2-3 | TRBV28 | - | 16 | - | TGTGCCAGCTTTCCGCCGGGGAGTCCTAGCACAGATACGCAGTATTTT | CASFPPGSPSTDTQYF
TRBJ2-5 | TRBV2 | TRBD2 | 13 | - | TGTGCCAGCAGTGAGGCGGGAGGGCCCGGGCAGTACTTC | CASSEAGGPGQYF
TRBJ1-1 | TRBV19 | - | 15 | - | TGTGCCAGTAGGCCCCAAGGGCAAATTGGACAGGAAGCTTTCTTT | CASRPQGQIGQEAFF
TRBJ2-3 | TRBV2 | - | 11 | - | TGTGCCAGCCGTGACACAGATACGCAGTATTTT | CASRDTDTQYF
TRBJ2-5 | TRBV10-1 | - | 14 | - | TGCGCCAGCAGTGAGTCAGGAAGTTCGGGGACCCAGTACTTC | CASSESGSSGTQYF
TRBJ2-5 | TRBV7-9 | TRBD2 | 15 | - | TGTGCCAGCAGCTCCCTAGCGGGAGGGACGGAGACCCAGTACTTC | CASSSLAGGTETQYF
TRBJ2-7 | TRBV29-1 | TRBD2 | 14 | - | TGCAGCGTGAAACGACTAGCGGGACAGTACGAGCAGTACTTC | CSVKRLAGQYEQYF
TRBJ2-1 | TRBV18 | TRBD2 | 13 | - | TGTGCCAGCTCGGGGACTAGCTACAATGAGCAGTTCTTC | CASSGTSYNEQFF
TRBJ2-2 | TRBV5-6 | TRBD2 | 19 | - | TGTGCCAGCAGCTTGGGGGGCGGGAGAGGGTTCTCGACCACCGGGGAGCTGTTTTTT | CASSLGGGRGFSTTGELFF